This record covers a single T cell receptor (beta chain). Clones were read by immunoSEQ multiplex PCR, and TCRdb kept only the in-frame ones, dropping some. Of 35,000 to 50,000 clones detected, over 80% appear once; the ten largest clones hold about half. This sample is drawn from a study of control samples from healthy donors and cancer patients. Germline V lookup: CDR1 SGHNT, CDR2 YYREEE (reference sequence). Trimming pared 5 bases from V and 0 bases from J, leaving 16 bases between. The CDR3 has 16 amino acids. The TCR was taken from a man between 60 and 70 years old in good health. The chain carries TRBV5-4 and TRBJ2-3, with D tentatively TRBD1 or TRBD2 (5 bases each). Input material: blood. DNA for the CDR3: TGTGCCAGCAGTCAACCGCCGGGACCAAGCACAGATACGCAGTATTTT. Translated, it gives CASSQPPGPSTDTQYF.